This entry lists 22 T cell receptor beta chains sequenced from one sample in a study of blood T cell repertoires in COVID-19. Sequencing was performed with immunoSEQ multiplex PCR; in TCRdb, only in-frame clones are kept and a portion is missing. This table holds 200,000 to 300,000 clones, about nine tenths found once. The sequenced sample consisted of peripheral blood. The receptors here all came from a man between 60 and 75 years old with acute or convalescent COVID-19.

A few counts support this clone. The chain carries TRBV7-6 and TRBJ1-2; D is unclear. This CDR3 contains 17 residues. V was shortened by 0 bases and J by 0 bases, with 14 bases between the two germline ends. The germline CDR1 and CDR2 sequences are SGHVS and FNYEAQ. In DNA, the CDR3 is TGTGCCAGCAGCTTAGCGAGGGTGGGAGGAACTAACTATGGCTACACCTTC. Translation: CASSLARVGGTNYGYTF.

The chain combines TRBV6-2 or TRBV6-3 with TRBJ2-5; TRBD2 might be the D (5 bases). V gave up 5 bases and J gave up 4 bases, with 11 bases separating them. This CDR3 is 13 amino acids long. Germline CDR1 MNHEY, CDR2 SVGEGT. The DNA of the CDR3 is TGTGCCAGCAGTCCCCGCGGGTTAGAGACCCAGTACTTC. It codes for CASSPRGLETQYF.

This clone was recorded only once. The V gene is TRBV19, the J gene TRBJ2-3, with 12 bases that match TRBD2. Germline V gives CDR1 LNHDA, CDR2 SQIVND (reference sequence). With V trimmed by 9 bases and J by 0 bases, 10 bases remained unmatched. The CDR3 consists of 17 residues. CDR3 sequence reads: CASRPQGTSGSTDTQYF. In DNA, the CDR3 is TGTGCCAGCCGCCCCCAGGGGACTAGCGGGAGCACAGATACGCAGTATTTT. The full variable domain, in which reference TRBV19 and TRBJ2-3 provide the parts outside the CDR3, is DGGITQSPKYLFRKEGQNVTLSCEQNLNHDAMYWYRQDPGQGLRLIYYSQIVNDFQKGDIAEGYSVSREKKESFPLTVTSAQKNPTAFYLCASRPQGTSGSTDTQYFGPGTRLTVL.

This clone showed up just a few times. This chain joins TRBV15 and TRBJ2-7; TRBD1 matches 7 bases. Losses at the gene ends were 0 bases for V and 4 bases for J; bases not matched to a gene: 6. CDR3 length: 15 residues. Germline V gene lookup returns CDR1 LNHNV and CDR2 YYDKDF (reference sequence). CDR3 nucleotides: TGTGCCACCAGCAGAGAACCAGGGGGTATATACGAGCAGTACTTC. Translation: CATSREPGGIYEQYF.

This chain uses TRBV29-1 with TRBJ1-2; D uncertain. Between the trimmed V and J ends, which lost 8 bases and 2 bases, there was a span of 24 bases. The CDR3 spans 16 residues. CDR1 is SQVTM and CDR2 is ANQGSEA in the germline V gene. CDR3 nucleotide sequence: TGCAGCTCTAATGGCGGTGGGAGGCAAGGAAACTATGGCTACACCTTC. Its translation is CSSNGGGRQGNYGYTF. Full variable domain (outside the CDR3, taken from reference TRBV29-1 and TRBJ1-2): SAVISQKPSRDICQRGTSLTIQCQVDSQVTMMFWYRQQPGQSLTLIATANQGSEATYESGFVIDKFPISRPNLTFSTLTVSNMSPEDSSIYLCSSNGGGRQGNYGYTFGSGTRLTVV.

Comment on this clone: Additional DNA sequences in this sample encode the identical CDR3. The genes are TRBV14 and TRBJ1-3, with D tentatively TRBD1 (6 bases). CDR1 and CDR2 from the germline V gene are SGHDN and FVKESK. Trimming stripped 2 bases from V and 4 bases from J, with 12 bases between. There are 15 residues in the CDR3. The CDR3 region is CASSQRTGSGNTIYF. CDR3 DNA: TGTGCCAGCAGCCAAAGAACAGGGTCCGGAAACACCATATATTTT.

V gene TRBV27 combines with J gene TRBJ1-6; D call uncertain. This CDR3 spans 13 amino acids. With 0 bases removed from V and 7 bases from J, the gap between germline ends came to 4 bases. Per germline, CDR1 MNHEY and CDR2 SMNVEV (reference sequence). The CDR3 DNA is TGTGCCAGCAGTTTATCCGTAAATTCACCCCTCCACTTT. Its translation: CASSLSVNSPLHF.

Only one count was recorded for this clone. The chain has TRBV7-8 and TRBJ1-4; a possible D gene is TRBD1 (6 bases). The CDR3 has 14 residues. The germline V gene encodes CDR1 SGHVS and CDR2 FQNEAQ. V was pared by 5 bases and J by 8 bases, with 15 bases between. Here the CDR3 reads CASSRTGQWEKLFF. The CDR3 DNA is TGTGCCAGCAGCCGGACCGGACAGTGGGAAAAACTGTTTTTT.

This clone appeared once. DNA for the CDR3: TGTGCCACCAGTGCTCCCCAGGGGGCTGTTGAGACCCAGTACTTC. This gives the protein CATSAPQGAVETQYF. The chain is built from TRBV24-1 and TRBJ2-5; 8 bases map to TRBD1. Per germline, CDR1 KGHDR and CDR2 SFDVKD. The CDR3 loop spans 15 amino acids. V was clipped by 5 bases and J by 5 bases; unmatched bases: 9.

V usage is TRBV7-8 and J usage is TRBJ1-3, with D unresolved. V lost 0 bases to trimming and J lost 4 bases, with 22 bases between them. The CDR3 is 19 amino acids. Germline-derived CDR1 and CDR2 are SGHVS and FQNEAQ. CDR3 residues: CASSLARVGRWGSGNTIYF. As DNA, the CDR3 is TGTGCCAGCAGCTTAGCGCGGGTGGGCCGGTGGGGTTCAGGAAACACCATATATTTT.

In this sample, this clone turned up a few times. This chain uses TRBV6-1 with TRBJ2-7; 9 nucleotides align to TRBD2. Germline-derived CDR1 and CDR2 are MNHNS and SASEGT. There are 16 residues in the CDR3. Trimming took 4 bases from V and 4 from J; bases not matched to a gene: 11. The CDR3 region is CASSGPRASGNYEQYF. The DNA for the CDR3 is TGTGCCAGCAGTGGCCCGCGGGCTAGCGGGAATTACGAGCAGTACTTC.

The chain recombines TRBV7-9 with TRBJ2-7, with 7 bases fitting TRBD2. The germline gives CDR1 SEHNR, CDR2 FQNEAQ (reference sequence). V dropped 2 bases and J dropped 6; count of bases not matched to a gene: 13. This CDR3 contains 16 residues. The CDR3 DNA reads TGTGCCAGCAGCTTACCGGTAGGGGCGGGAGATCCCGAGCAGTACTTC. Its protein is CASSLPVGAGDPEQYF.

The rearrangement uses TRBV5-1 and TRBJ1-2, with 9 bases matching TRBD1. J gave up 4 bases and V 3 bases, and 4 bases lay outside the gene matches. Germline CDR1 reads SGHRS; CDR2 reads YFSETQ. The CDR3 extends over 14 amino acids. CDR3 region: CASSWDRVIYGYTF. For the CDR3, the DNA is TGCGCCAGCAGCTGGGACAGGGTAATCTATGGCTACACCTTC.

The chain couples TRBV19 to TRBJ2-1, with TRBD1 as a possible D gene (6 bases). V was trimmed by 5 bases and J by 2 bases, leaving 16 bases between them. CDR1 is LNHDA, CDR2 SQIVND, per germline (reference sequence). The CDR3 is 16 residues long. The CDR3 protein is CASSSQGQLAYNEQFF. CDR3 nucleotide sequence: TGTGCCAGTAGTTCCCAGGGGCAATTAGCCTACAATGAGCAGTTCTTC.

This clone was found once. CDR3 DNA sequence: TGTGCCAGCAGGTTAGCGGGAGGGCCAGACGAGCAGTTCTTC. It is translated as CASRLAGGPDEQFF. The chain recombines TRBV7-3 with TRBJ2-1, with 11 bases matching TRBD2. Looked up from germline, CDR1 is SGHTA and CDR2 is FQGTGA. The V gene end was trimmed by 6 bases and the J gene end by 10 bases; junction bases not matched to a gene: 8. This CDR3 contains 14 residues.

This clone was observed a single time. The CDR3 DNA follows: TGTGCCACCAGTGATTATAGCCCAGGGGGCACAGATACGCAGTATTTT. It is translated as CATSDYSPGGTDTQYF. The chain is built from TRBV24-1 and TRBJ2-3, with D possibly being TRBD1 (6 bases). The CDR3 extends over 16 amino acids. The germline V gene encodes CDR1 KGHDR and CDR2 SFDVKD. The V end lost 2 bases, the J end lost 1 base, and 12 bases lay between the germline ends.

The chain joins TRBV19 to TRBJ2-7; maybe TRBD1 (6 bases). Germline V CDR1 and CDR2: LNHDA, SQIVND (reference sequence). CDR3 length: 13 residues. As DNA, the CDR3 is TGTGCGACTGGGGGCAGAGGAAATTACGAGCAGTACTTC. This codes for CATGGRGNYEQYF.

The chain employs TRBV19 and TRBJ2-1; 10 nucleotides match TRBD1. V was pared by 5 bases and J by 5 bases, with 6 bases of the junction left unmatched. Germline CDR1 reads LNHDA; CDR2 reads SQIVND (reference sequence). This CDR3 has 15 residues. Here the CDR3 DNA reads TGTGCCAGTAGTCCCGACAGGGGGCCTAACAATGAGCAGTTCTTC. Its translation: CASSPDRGPNNEQFF.

The chain is built from TRBV28 and TRBJ2-7; 7 bases agree with TRBD2. Per germline, CDR1 MDHEN and CDR2 SYDVKM. This CDR3 spans 15 amino acids. V gave up 3 bases and J gave up 0 bases; unmatched junction bases: 5. The DNA for the CDR3 is TGTGCCAGCAGTTTGCAGGGCGGGAGCTCCTACGAGCAGTACTTC. Translated, it gives CASSLQGGSSYEQYF.

J is TRBJ2-7 and V is TRBV9; possible D gene TRBD2, 5 bases. Trimming took 3 bases from V and 4 from J, leaving 23 bases between them. Per germline, CDR1 SGDLS and CDR2 YYNGEE. The CDR3 contains 17 residues. The CDR3 sequence is CASSDAMGSRNVYEQYF. CDR3 nucleotide sequence: TGTGCCAGCAGCGATGCGATGGGGAGCCGGAATGTATACGAGCAGTACTTC. The entire variable domain, with the rest obtained from reference TRBV9 and TRBJ2-7, is as follows: DSGVTQTPKHLITATGQRVTLRCSPRSGDLSVYWYQQSLDQGLQFLIQYYNGEERAKGNILERFSAQQFPDLHSELNLSSLELGDSALYFCASSDAMGSRNVYEQYFGPGTRLTVT.

The chain has TRBV5-4 and TRBJ2-2; 10 positions agree with TRBD2. J gave up 4 bases and V 3 bases, and 3 bases lay outside the gene matches. The CDR3 length is 15 residues. Per the germline V gene, CDR1 is SGHNT and CDR2 is YYREEE (reference sequence). CDR3 amino acids: CASSWSSGSTGELFF. The CDR3 nucleotides are TGTGCCAGCAGCTGGTCTAGCGGGAGCACCGGGGAGCTGTTTTTT. Together with reference TRBV5-4 and TRBJ2-2, the CDR3 gives the full variable domain: ETGVTQSPTHLIKTRGQQVTLRCSSQSGHNTVSWYQQALGQGPQFIFQYYREEENGRGNFPPRFSGLQFPNYSSELNVNALELDDSALYLCASSWSSGSTGELFFGEGSRLTVL.

This clone has just one count. The junction differs from germline at one of its ends, possibly a read error. This sequence joins TRBV18 and TRBJ2-2; D is possibly TRBD1 (6 bases). The V gene's germline CDR1 is KGHSH and CDR2 LQKENI. The CDR3 is 14 residues long. CDR3 in amino acids: CASSPQGNAGELFF. In DNA form, the CDR3 reads TGTGCCAGCTCACCCCAGGGGAACGCCGGGGAGCTGTTTTTT.